This is a list of T cell receptor beta chains from one sample in a study of early T cells in non-severe SARS-CoV-2 infection. MiXCR was run by TCRdb on the 5' RACE reads, yielding one entry per CDR3 protein. Among under 65,000 distinct CDR3 sequences listed, over 10% were seen once. Sequenced material: whole blood. The receptor set was obtained from an adult who was a healthcare worker with PCR-confirmed SARS-CoV-2 infection or an uninfected control (not recorded which). Both conserved end residues are part of each CDR3. D genes are given only for firm matches. Clone size, where shown, is once, few, many, or a class for clones that have expanded.

cdr3_length | j_call | d_call | clone_size | v_call | cdr3_aa | cdr3_nt
16 | TRBJ2-3 | NA | NA | TRBV27 | CASSSHVRGSQDTQYF | TGTGCCAGCAGTTCCCATGTTAGGGGTTCTCAAGATACGCAGTATTTT
17 | TRBJ2-1 | NA | NA | TRBV28 | CASSLYGQGSSYNEQFF | TGTGCCAGCAGTTTATACGGGCAGGGGAGCTCCTACAATGAGCAGTTCTTC
15 | TRBJ1-1 | NA | many | TRBV3-1 | CASSQDRAGNTEAFF | TGTGCCAGCAGCCAAGATCGTGCTGGAAACACTGAAGCTTTCTTC
20 | TRBJ2-4 | TRBD2 | NA | TRBV5-1 | CASSPQPTSGGRLSKNIQYF | TGCGCCAGCAGCCCCCAACCGACTAGCGGGGGGCGTTTGTCCAAAAACATTCAGTACTTC
14 | TRBJ2-3 | NA | NA | TRBV6-4 | CASSQTSSTDTQYF | TGTGCCAGCAGCCAGACGTCTAGCACAGATACGCAGTATTTT
13 | TRBJ1-1 | NA | NA | TRBV10-1 | CASRKERSTEAFF | TGCGCCAGCAGGAAGGAGAGAAGCACTGAAGCTTTCTTT
16 | TRBJ2-1 | NA | many | TRBV19 | CASSMANRGAYNEQFF | TGTGCCAGTAGTATGGCTAATCGAGGCGCCTACAATGAGCAGTTCTTC
15 | TRBJ1-4 | TRBD1 | few | TRBV28 | CASSLEQGPREKLFF | TGTGCCAGCAGTTTGGAACAGGGGCCCCGTGAAAAACTGTTTTTT
16 | TRBJ1-3 | NA | many | TRBV20-1 | CSASPNLGGSGNTIYF | TGCAGTGCTAGCCCCAACTTGGGAGGGTCTGGAAACACCATATATTTT
14 | TRBJ2-1 | NA | many | TRBV20-1 | CSGRVASSYNEQFF | TGCAGTGGGAGAGTAGCGAGCTCCTACAATGAGCAGTTCTTC
15 | TRBJ2-1 | TRBD2 | NA | TRBV7-2 | CASSLVAGVYNEQFF | TGTGCCAGCAGCTTAGTAGCGGGAGTCTACAATGAGCAGTTCTTC
13 | TRBJ2-3 | NA | many | TRBV7-9 | CASSRQETDTQYF | TGTGCCAGCAGCCGACAGGAAACAGATACGCAGTATTTT
15 | TRBJ2-7 | TRBD1 | NA | TRBV28 | CASSFTGGAIYEQYF | TGTGCCAGCAGTTTTACAGGGGGCGCCATCTACGAGCAGTACTTC
13 | TRBJ1-2 | NA | few | TRBV27 | CASSPSAGYGYTF | TGTGCCAGCAGTCCGTCAGCGGGCTATGGCTACACCTTC
12 | TRBJ2-5 | NA | many | TRBV6-1 | CASRPGPGAQYF | TGTGCCAGCCGACCGGGCCCCGGGGCCCAGTACTTC
15 | TRBJ2-3 | NA | many | TRBV12-3/TRBV12-4 | CASRAPVGRADTQYF | TGTGCCAGCAGGGCACCGGTGGGGCGAGCAGATACGCAGTATTTT
16 | TRBJ2-4 | TRBD1 | NA | TRBV6-6 | CASSSTTGGLKNIQYF | TGTGCCAGCAGTTCCACAACAGGGGGCCTGAAAAACATTCAGTACTTC
15 | TRBJ2-7 | TRBD2 | NA | TRBV20-1 | CSGLAGVGFSYEQYF | TGCAGTGGCCTGGCGGGAGTTGGTTTTTCCTACGAGCAGTACTTC
14 | TRBJ2-3 | NA | NA | TRBV15 | CATSRERGTDTQYF | TGTGCCACCAGCAGAGAGAGGGGCACAGATACGCAGTATTTT
11 | TRBJ2-3 | NA | many | TRBV9 | CASGEADTQYF | TGTGCCAGCGGCGAGGCAGATACGCAGTATTTT
15 | TRBJ2-1 | TRBD1 | many | TRBV20-1 | CSATQGASSYNEQFF | TGCAGTGCTACGCAGGGGGCGTCGTCCTACAATGAGCAGTTCTTC
14 | TRBJ2-5 | TRBD1 | NA | TRBV18 | CASSPTGGDETQYF | TGTGCCAGCTCACCTACAGGGGGCGACGAGACCCAGTACTTC
16 | TRBJ2-1 | TRBD2 | NA | TRBV4-2 | CASSQEGAGRSDEQFF | TGTGCCAGCAGCCAAGAAGGAGCGGGAAGGTCGGATGAGCAGTTCTTC
15 | TRBJ2-3 | TRBD2 | few | TRBV2 | CASRETSGISDTQYF | TGTGCCAGCAGAGAGACTAGCGGGATATCAGATACGCAGTATTTT
15 | TRBJ2-1 | NA | many | TRBV20-1 | CSATPLGIGRNEQFF | TGCAGTGCTACCCCGCTAGGTATTGGAAGGAATGAGCAGTTCTTC
14 | TRBJ1-1 | TRBD1 | many | TRBV12-3/TRBV12-4 | CASSPRDSNTEAFF | TGTGCCAGCAGTCCCCGGGACAGTAACACTGAAGCTTTCTTT